The next 17 T cell receptor beta chains were all read from a single sample in a study of OX40 agonist ivuxolimab in advanced cancers. Sequenced by immunoSEQ multiplex PCR; TCRdb stores in-frame clones only, minus some. Of some 37,000 clones in the sample, 88% are singletons; the top ten hold roughly 4%. The sequences come from CD4+ or CD8+ T cells sorted from blood, collected in a trial of the OX40 agonist ivuxolimab. The receptor set was obtained from an adult with an advanced solid tumor such as melanoma, head and neck, liver or kidney cancer.

J is TRBJ2-1 and V is TRBV20-1, with a tentative D call TRBD2 (6 bases). The germline gives CDR1 DFQATT, CDR2 SNEGSKA (reference sequence). V shed 3 bases and J shed 7 bases, with 7 bases lying between them. This CDR3 is 11 amino acids long. CDR3 in DNA: TGCAGTGCTAGGGGGGGAAATGAGCAGTTCTTC. This codes for CSARGGNEQFF.

This clone was detected a few times. This chain connects TRBV28 to TRBJ1-2; weak D call: TRBD1 (5 bases). In germline, CDR1 is MDHEN, CDR2 SYDVKM. The ends were cut back, 5 bases at V and 7 bases at J, with 23 bases in the middle. The CDR3 is made up of 16 amino acids. CDR3 protein: CASSPDLTGTRGGYTF. The CDR3 DNA reads as TGTGCCAGCAGTCCAGACCTGACGGGGACTAGGGGTGGCTACACCTTC.

The genes are TRBV2 and TRBJ2-2; D tentatively fits TRBD1 or TRBD2 (5 bases each). Between the trimmed V and J ends, which lost 6 bases and 6 bases, there was a span of 14 bases. The CDR3 runs to 14 residues. Germline V gene data show CDR1 as SNHLY and CDR2 as FYNNEI. The CDR3 protein is CASSAGSGPGELFF. CDR3 coding DNA: TGTGCCAGCAGCGCAGGGAGTGGGCCCGGGGAGCTGTTTTTT.

The rearrangement uses TRBV18 and TRBJ1-1; TRBD1 matches at 7 bases. This CDR3 comprises 14 residues. Trimming cost V 4 bases and J 3 bases; bases outside gene matches: 5. Germline assignment: CDR1 KGHSH and CDR2 LQKENI. The CDR3: CASSQGAGHTEAFF. The CDR3 bases are TGTGCCAGCTCACAGGGGGCAGGTCACACTGAAGCTTTCTTT.

The genes are TRBV7-8 and TRBJ1-3; the D is unclear. This CDR3 contains 13 residues. The ends were cut back, 5 bases at V and 6 bases at J, with 11 bases in the middle. In germline, CDR1 is SGHVS, CDR2 FQNEAQ. The CDR3 nucleotides are TGTGCCAGCAGCGTGACCCGGGCAAACACCATATATTTT. This translates into CASSVTRANTIYF.

The V call is TRBV6-1, the J call TRBJ1-2, with 7 bases identical to TRBD1. Germline CDR1 and CDR2: MNHNS and SASEGT. The V and J ends lost 4 bases and 5 bases, in that order; junction bases with no gene match: 1. The CDR3 is made up of 12 amino acids. In DNA form, the CDR3 reads TGTGCCAGCAGTGTACAGGGGTATGGCTACACCTTC. It is translated as CASSVQGYGYTF.

DNA of the CDR3: TGTGCCAGCAGCGGGAACAGGGCCCCCTACGAGCAGTACTTC. Translating it yields CASSGNRAPYEQYF. This chain connects TRBV9 to TRBJ2-7; possible D gene TRBD1, 6 bases. The CDR3 has 14 residues. Germline loops: CDR1 SGDLS, CDR2 YYNGEE. V was pared by 3 bases and J by 2 bases, with 12 bases between.

This clone was seen just once. V and J are TRBV29-1 and TRBJ1-1; D is possibly TRBD1 (5 bases). This CDR3 is built from 16 residues. The germline V gene encodes CDR1 SQVTM and CDR2 ANQGSEA. Trimming stripped 5 bases from V and 2 bases from J, with 21 bases between. CDR3 DNA: TGCAGCGTTCCCTCGGACACTGAGGTTAAAAACACTGAAGCTTTCTTT. It is translated as CSVPSDTEVKNTEAFF.

In this sample, this clone turned up a few times. Written as DNA, the CDR3 is TGTGCCAGCAGTTACTCGAAGACAACAGATACGCAGTATTTT. Its translation: CASSYSKTTDTQYF. This chain connects TRBV6-6 to TRBJ2-3; D is unresolved. Germline V gene lookup returns CDR1 MNHNY and CDR2 SVGAGI (reference sequence). CDR3 length equals 14 residues. The V gene lost 0 bases and the J gene lost 3 bases, with 7 bases spanning the gap.

This clone was counted a few times. V usage is TRBV18 and J usage is TRBJ1-2; the D is unclear. Per germline, CDR1 KGHSH and CDR2 LQKENI. The CDR3 runs to 15 residues. Trimming left V 3 bases short and J 3 bases short, with 14 bases between. CDR3 sequence (DNA): TGTGCCAGCTCACCCAATTCAAGACCGGACTATGGCTACACCTTC. Its translation: CASSPNSRPDYGYTF.

V gene TRBV19 combines with J gene TRBJ2-1; TRBD1 aligns across 7 bases. The CDR3 is made up of 15 amino acids. Germline CDR1 reads LNHDA; CDR2 reads SQIVND (reference sequence). Germline trimming cut 8 bases from V and 8 bases from J; bases unmatched to any gene: 15. The CDR3 reads CASQEGVGGRDEQFF. CDR3 sequence (DNA): TGTGCCAGTCAGGAAGGGGTAGGGGGCCGCGATGAGCAGTTCTTC. The full variable domain, with the rest looked up from reference TRBV19 and TRBJ2-1, is DGGITQSPKYLFRKEGQNVTLSCEQNLNHDAMYWYRQDPGQGLRLIYYSQIVNDFQKGDIAEGYSVSREKKESFPLTVTSAQKNPTAFYLCASQEGVGGRDEQFFGPGTRLTVL.

V is TRBV5-1 and J is TRBJ2-6, with 9 bases identical to TRBD1. The CDR3 extends over 17 amino acids. V lost 4 bases and J lost 0; bases outside the gene matches: 5. Per the germline V gene, CDR1 is SGHRS and CDR2 is YFSETQ. The DNA for the CDR3 is TGCGCCAGCAGCCTCGGGACAGGGATCTCTGGGGCCAACGTCCTGACTTTC. It codes for CASSLGTGISGANVLTF. The variable domain in full, completed from reference TRBV5-1 and TRBJ2-6, reads KAGVTQTPRYLIKTRGQQVTLSCSPISGHRSVSWYQQTPGQGLQFLFEYFSETQRNKGNFPGRFSGRQFSNSRSEMNVSTLELGDSALYLCASSLGTGISGANVLTFGAGSRLTVL.

The rearrangement joins TRBV18 to TRBJ2-2; D unresolved. Trimming cost V 3 bases and J 5 bases, with 4 bases left between them. The CDR3 loop spans 12 amino acids. CDR1 and CDR2 (germline): KGHSH, LQKENI. The CDR3 is CASSPITGELFF. In DNA form, the CDR3 reads TGTGCCAGCTCACCCATTACCGGGGAGCTGTTTTTT.

The chain combines TRBV21-1 with TRBJ1-2. TRBV21-1 constitutes a pseudogene. The CDR3 spans 16 residues. CDR3 loop: CASSRRCVGPIYGYTF. Written as DNA, the CDR3 is TGTGCCAGCAGCAGGCGGTGCGTAGGCCCTATCTATGGCTACACCTTC.

The chain uses TRBV5-1 and TRBJ2-3, with D possibly TRBD1 on 5 matching bases. The CDR3 has 15 residues. Trimming cost V 0 bases and J 3 bases, with 11 bases left between them. CDR1 is SGHRS, CDR2 YFSETQ, per germline. The CDR3 reads CASSLDRRKTDTQYF. The DNA for the CDR3 is TGCGCCAGCAGCTTGGACAGGCGGAAGACAGATACGCAGTATTTT. Combining the CDR3 with reference TRBV5-1 and TRBJ2-3 gives the whole variable domain KAGVTQTPRYLIKTRGQQVTLSCSPISGHRSVSWYQQTPGQGLQFLFEYFSETQRNKGNFPGRFSGRQFSNSRSEMNVSTLELGDSALYLCASSLDRRKTDTQYFGPGTRLTVL.

The chain joins TRBV14 to TRBJ2-1; D may be TRBD1 or TRBD2 (5 bases each). There are 13 residues in the CDR3. The germline gives CDR1 SGHDN, CDR2 FVKESK. V shed 5 bases and J shed 9 bases, with 14 bases lying between them. The CDR3 here is CASSSGLGREQFF. Written as DNA, the CDR3 is TGTGCCAGCAGCTCTGGACTGGGACGTGAGCAGTTCTTC.

This clone has a single count. CDR3 nucleotide sequence: TGCGCCAGCAGCCAGGGACGGAGTATTAATTCACCCCTCCACTTT. Translation: CASSQGRSINSPLHF. The rearrangement links TRBV5-1 to TRBJ1-6, with D tentatively TRBD1 (5 bases). Germline V lookup: CDR1 SGHRS, CDR2 YFSETQ. V gave up 4 bases and J gave up 6 bases, with 14 bases separating them. This CDR3 comprises 15 residues.